The 26 T cell receptor beta chains in this list originate from one sample, sequenced in a study of shared clonotypes between healthy human individuals. Assay used: immunoSEQ multiplex PCR; TCRdb lists only in-frame clones, some missing. This repertoire shows roughly 490,000 clones, 79% found once; its top ten account for more than 10%. Source material: PBMCs. The receptors stem from a woman in her thirties or forties in good health. Some clones in this sample may be carry-over from other donors' samples.

The CDR3 nucleotides read TGTGCCAGCAGTTCAGGCGCCACAGATACGCAGTATTTT. Translating it yields CASSSGATDTQYF. V usage is TRBV6-5 and J usage is TRBJ2-3; D is unclear. Germline CDR1 is MNHEY and CDR2 is SVGAGI. The CDR3 sequence is 13 residues long. Trimming removed 4 bases at V and 2 bases at J, with 7 bases between.

The V gene is TRBV29-1, the J gene TRBJ2-1, with D perhaps matching TRBD2 (6 bases). V lost 5 bases to trimming and J lost 8 bases, with 22 bases between them. Looked up from germline, CDR1 is SQVTM and CDR2 is ANQGSEA. CDR3 length: 15 amino acids. CDR3 loop: CSVFPKGGLSDEQFF. The CDR3 DNA follows: TGCAGCGTTTTCCCCAAGGGAGGCCTCTCGGATGAGCAGTTCTTC.

The V gene is TRBV7-9, the J gene TRBJ2-7; TRBD2 aligns across 7 bases. There are 13 residues in the CDR3. V lost 5 bases, J lost 3 bases, and 4 bases stayed unmatched. Germline loops: CDR1 SEHNR, CDR2 FQNEAQ (reference sequence). This CDR3 is CASSPKRDYEQYF. The CDR3 nucleotides read TGTGCCAGCAGCCCGAAGCGGGACTACGAGCAGTACTTC. The full variable domain, rest sourced from reference TRBV7-9 and TRBJ2-7, is DTGVSQNPRHKITKRGQNVTFRCDPISEHNRLYWYRQTLGQGPEFLTYFQNEAQLEKSRLLSDRFSAERPKGSFSTLEIQRTEQGDSAMYLCASSPKRDYEQYFGPGTRLTVT.

The chain uses TRBV5-1 and TRBJ1-1; D gene ambiguous. Germline V gene sequence: CDR1 SGHRS, CDR2 YFSETQ. The length of the CDR3 is 12 residues. Trimming stripped 5 bases from V and 1 base from J, with 6 bases between. The CDR3 bases are TGCGCCAGCAGTTTCGCGAACACTGAAGCTTTCTTT. It yields the protein CASSFANTEAFF.

To note about this clone: The sample contains more than one DNA sequence encoding this CDR3. The chain recombines TRBV7-9 with TRBJ2-7; D is unresolved. Trimming removed 3 bases at V and 5 bases at J, with 8 bases between. This CDR3 is built from 12 residues. CDR1 is SEHNR, CDR2 FQNEAQ, per germline (reference sequence). CDR3 amino acids: CASSLGPHEQYF. DNA of the CDR3: TGTGCCAGCAGCTTGGGTCCGCACGAGCAGTACTTC.

The chain couples TRBV29-1 to TRBJ1-3; perhaps TRBD1 as D (5 bases). CDR1 is SQVTM, CDR2 ANQGSEA, per germline. Trimming stripped 4 bases from V and 11 bases from J, with 21 bases between. The CDR3 runs 14 residues. The CDR3 here is CSVVFSGPPGSIYF. In DNA, the CDR3 is TGCAGCGTTGTTTTTTCAGGCCCGCCAGGGTCCATATATTTT. Supplemented by reference TRBV29-1 and TRBJ1-3, the full variable domain reads SAVISQKPSRDICQRGTSLTIQCQVDSQVTMMFWYRQQPGQSLTLIATANQGSEATYESGFVIDKFPISRPNLTFSTLTVSNMSPEDSSIYLCSVVFSGPPGSIYFGEGSWLTVV.

The rearrangement joins TRBV29-1 to TRBJ2-5, with 8 bases lining up with TRBD2. Germline lookup yields CDR1 SQVTM and CDR2 ANQGSEA. CDR3 length equals 14 residues. The V and J ends lost 8 bases and 5 bases, in that order; junction bases with no gene match: 13. The CDR3 DNA follows: TGCAGCCATCCCGGGGGATCGGGAGGGGAGACCCAGTACTTC. This sequence encodes CSHPGGSGGETQYF.

The chain uses TRBV2 and TRBJ1-5; weak D call: TRBD1 (5 bases). Germline V gene sequence: CDR1 SNHLY, CDR2 FYNNEI. V was trimmed by 3 bases and J by 6 bases, leaving 12 bases between them. This CDR3 has 14 residues. The CDR3 spells CASSDQGLGQPQHF. CDR3 DNA: TGTGCCAGCAGTGACCAGGGCTTAGGTCAGCCCCAGCATTTT.

J is TRBJ2-2 and V is TRBV27, with 7 positions matching TRBD2. This CDR3 is built from 14 residues. Germline V gene data show CDR1 as MNHEY and CDR2 as SMNVEV (reference sequence). With 3 bases clipped from V and 6 bases from J, the junction kept 4 bases outside the gene matches. In DNA form, the CDR3 reads TGTGCCAGCAGTTTCTCTACTAGCGCCGGGGAGCTGTTTTTT. This encodes CASSFSTSAGELFF.

The chain uses TRBV5-1 and TRBJ2-7; 8 nucleotides match TRBD1. The V gene end was trimmed by 0 bases and the J gene end by 7 bases; junction bases not matched to a gene: 15. Germline V gene data show CDR1 as SGHRS and CDR2 as YFSETQ. The CDR3 loop spans 17 amino acids. CDR3 DNA sequence: TGCGCCAGCAGCTTGGGGCCCGGGACAGGCGTAAGGTGGGAGCAGTACTTC. It yields the protein CASSLGPGTGVRWEQYF.

The V gene is TRBV7-9, the J gene TRBJ1-2; 8 bases are shared with TRBD1. V shed 5 bases and J 6 bases; nucleotides not matched to a gene: 11. Germline CDR1 and CDR2: SEHNR and FQNEAQ (reference sequence). The CDR3 length is 15 residues. The CDR3 is CASSASRGRWDGYTF. The CDR3 bases are TGTGCCAGCAGCGCCTCCAGGGGGCGCTGGGATGGCTACACCTTC.

The gene calls are TRBV5-1 and TRBJ2-2; TRBD1 matches 10 bases. V lost 5 bases, J lost 4 bases, and 5 bases stayed unmatched. Germline V lookup: CDR1 SGHRS, CDR2 YFSETQ. The CDR3 sequence is 15 residues long. The CDR3, as DNA: TGCGCCAGCAGTACAGACAGGGGGCGCACCGGGGAGCTGTTTTTT. Its translation is CASSTDRGRTGELFF.

Notes on this clone: This may stem from a read error, because a much larger clone lies one nucleotide away. The sample contains more than one DNA sequence encoding this CDR3. The chain couples TRBV20-1 to TRBJ2-4, with D perhaps matching TRBD2 (5 bases). Per germline, CDR1 DFQATT and CDR2 SNEGSKA (reference sequence). CDR3 length: 11 amino acids. The CDR3 here is CSAGHREIQYF. CDR3 DNA sequence: TGCAGCGCTGGGCATAGGGAGATTCAGTACTTC.

The chain has TRBV5-1 and TRBJ1-3, with no clear D. Trimming removed 5 bases from V and 0 bases from J, with 12 bases in between. The CDR3 is 15 residues long. The germline V gene encodes CDR1 SGHRS and CDR2 YFSETQ. CDR3 coding DNA: TGCGCCAGCAGTTCCGACGGGAGCTCTGGAAACACCATATATTTT. This translates into CASSSDGSSGNTIYF.

This chain uses TRBV15 with TRBJ2-5; 10 bases match TRBD2. The CDR3 spans 14 residues. V trimming: 5 bases; J trimming: 3 bases; junction bases outside the gene matches: 3. Germline CDR1 reads LNHNV; CDR2 reads YYDKDF (reference sequence). The CDR3, as DNA: TGTGCCACCAGCCGAGGACTAGCGGAAGAGACCCAGTACTTC. Translating gives CATSRGLAEETQYF.

V gene TRBV18 combines with J gene TRBJ2-7; a weak D match, TRBD2 (6 bases). Looked up from germline, CDR1 is KGHSH and CDR2 is LQKENI. V was cut by 3 bases and J by 2 bases, with 14 bases left in between. This CDR3 spans 15 amino acids. CDR3 protein: CASSPSGGATYEQYF. CDR3 nucleotide sequence: TGTGCCAGCTCACCCTCCGGAGGGGCGACCTACGAGCAGTACTTC.

The chain is built from TRBV19 and TRBJ1-2, with unresolved D. Trimming cost V 5 bases and J 8 bases, with 15 bases left between them. This CDR3 has 13 residues. Germline-derived CDR1 and CDR2 are LNHDA and SQIVND (reference sequence). The CDR3 coding sequence is TGTGCCAGTAGTGGCACCACAGCGTTGGGCTACACCTTC. Protein product: CASSGTTALGYTF.

The chain employs TRBV28 and TRBJ1-5; weak D call: TRBD1 (5 bases). Germline V gene lookup returns CDR1 MDHEN and CDR2 SYDVKM. The CDR3 spans 14 residues. V shed 2 bases and J shed 6 bases, with 11 bases lying between them. CDR3 nucleotides: TGTGCCAGCAGTTTAGTTACAAGGGGTCAGCCCCAGCATTTT. This sequence encodes CASSLVTRGQPQHF.

This sequence joins TRBV7-2 and TRBJ2-5, with D perhaps TRBD2 (5 bases). Germline CDR1 reads SGHTA; CDR2 reads FQGNSA. The CDR3 is 14 residues long. V was cut by 3 bases and J by 5 bases, with 13 bases left in between. CDR3 bases: TGTGCCAGCAGCTTTTTACTAGGAGGCGAGACCCAGTACTTC. Translation: CASSFLLGGETQYF.

This clone was seen more than once but under ten times. The V and J genes are TRBV19 and TRBJ1-4; 7 bases line up with TRBD1. Trimming cost V 3 bases and J 6 bases; bases outside gene matches: 7. The CDR3 is 15 amino acids. The germline V gene has CDR1 LNHDA and CDR2 SQIVND (reference sequence). The CDR3 is CASSITGTVDEKLFF. The CDR3 nucleotides are TGTGCCAGTAGTATTACCGGGACAGTGGATGAAAAACTGTTTTTT.

This clone was seen more than once but under ten times. This sequence joins TRBV30 and TRBJ1-2; no clear D gene. This CDR3 is 13 amino acids long. The V gene's germline CDR1 is GTSNPN and CDR2 SVGIG (reference sequence). Trimming removed 2 bases at V and 2 bases at J, with 9 bases between. The CDR3 nucleotides are TGTGCCTGGAGTCCCGACGGAAACTATGGCTACACCTTC. This gives the protein CAWSPDGNYGYTF. Full variable domain (missing parts from reference TRBV30 and TRBJ1-2): SQTIHQWPATLVQPVGSPLSLECTVEGTSNPNLYWYRQAAGRGLQLLFYSVGIGQISSEVPQNLSASRPQDRQFILSSKKLLLSDSGFYLCAWSPDGNYGYTFGSGTRLTVV.

The rearrangement links TRBV5-1 to TRBJ1-1; D is unclear. Germline CDR1 is SGHRS and CDR2 is YFSETQ. Trimming shortened V by 2 bases and J by 8 bases, and 13 bases separated the two germline ends. The CDR3 length is 13 residues. The chain's CDR3 is CASSFTPGGEAFF. CDR3 DNA: TGCGCCAGCAGCTTCACTCCCGGAGGGGAAGCTTTCTTT.

This clone appeared a few times. J is TRBJ2-1 and V is TRBV11-2; 8 positions match TRBD2. Germline-derived CDR1 and CDR2 are SGHAT and FQNNGV. CDR3 length: 15 amino acids. V was pared by 5 bases and J by 9 bases, with 12 bases of the junction left unmatched. This CDR3 reads CASSGPGLVSPEQFF. The DNA for the CDR3 is TGTGCCAGCAGCGGACCGGGACTAGTGTCCCCTGAGCAGTTCTTC.

The chain couples TRBV30 to TRBJ1-2; perhaps TRBD1 as D (5 bases). V lost 0 bases to trimming and J lost 1 base, with 9 bases between them. The CDR3 length is 14 residues. Per the germline V gene, CDR1 is GTSNPN and CDR2 is SVGIG (reference sequence). The chain's CDR3 is CAWSVGHNNYGYTF. DNA for the CDR3: TGTGCCTGGAGTGTTGGACATAATAACTATGGCTACACCTTC.

V gene TRBV7-2 combines with J gene TRBJ1-2, with 7 bases fitting TRBD1. V shed 7 bases and J 2 bases; nucleotides not matched to a gene: 10. This CDR3 region has 15 residues. The germline CDR1 and CDR2 sequences are SGHTA and FQGNSA. CDR3 sequence reads: CASMIQGETNYGYTF. CDR3 DNA sequence: TGTGCCAGCATGATCCAGGGGGAAACAAACTATGGCTACACCTTC.

This clone appeared once. J is TRBJ2-3 and V is TRBV27; TRBD2 aligns across 8 bases. V lost 8 bases to trimming and J lost 6 bases; unmatched junction nucleotides: 10. The CDR3 totals 14 residues. Germline loops: CDR1 MNHEY, CDR2 SMNVEV (reference sequence). In DNA, the CDR3 is TGTGCCAGCCACCACGGGGGGGCATGGGATACGCAGTATTTT. Its translation: CASHHGGAWDTQYF.